This T cell receptor beta chain comes out of a study of CD8+ T cells in alopecia areata (dated 2018 in TCRdb). Regarding the research as a whole: The treated patients took part in an open-label pilot trial in which moderate-to-severe alopecia areata was treated with oral tofacitinib at 5 to 10 mg twice daily. Amplification of TCRbeta CDR3 regions was done by immunoSEQ multiplex PCR using 35 Vbeta forward primers and 13 Jbeta reverse primers. Patients received tofacitinib for 6 to 18 months and were then followed off drug for 6 months to check for delayed response and recurrence. Biopsies were taken from tofacitinib-treated patients at baseline and at 4 and 24 weeks of treatment, and a later scalp biopsy was taken in several of the tofacitinib-treated patients. Scalp clonality was compared across normal scalp (n=4), patchy alopecia areata scalp (n=8), and alopecia totalis/universalis scalp (n=8). To study T cell clonal expansion in alopecia areata, the researchers applied high-throughput TCRbeta sequencing to both the C3H/HeJ mouse model and human patients. On the human side, TCRbeta sequencing was run on scalp tissue and on sorted CD4+ and CD8+ peripheral blood T cells from healthy controls and from alopecia areata patients with either patchy or totalis/universalis disease. The RNA source kit depended on sample type: the PAXgene miRNA kit for fixed scalp, the miRNeasy kit for PBMCs, and the RNeasy kit for mouse skin. Overall study results and their limits: Compared with normal scalp, lesional scalp, particularly in alopecia totalis/universalis, had higher clonality and more expanded CD8+ clones, which suggests antigenic drive. Scalp TCR repertoire analysis is complicated because resident alphabeta T cells in normal human skin are also sequenced, whereas mouse skin is dominated by gammadelta T cells. Shared TCR sequences between patients were less evident than in mice, which may be partly attributable to HLA diversity in the patient population.

This clone was seen more than once but under ten times. Its antigen has not been determined. Base quality data are lacking; no much larger clone is found one base away. The sample's time point label, in plain terms: baseline before oral tofacitinib. Lesional scalp punch biopsies and peripheral blood were collected from alopecia areata patients. PBMCs were isolated by density centrifugation and stained for CD3, CD4 and CD8, after which CD4+ and CD8+ T cells were sorted on a FACSAria. To prepare the library, the immunoSEQ multiplex PCR assay was applied. RNA was extracted from all samples and reverse transcribed into cDNA, which served as template for TCR sequencing. First-strand cDNA was synthesized with SuperScript III using a 2:1 mix of oligo-dT and random hexamers. Amplification bias was assessed with a synthetic immune receptor repertoire, and residual bias was removed computationally. In the source study's methods: After raw reads were preprocessed to remove errors, the CDR3 was defined following IMGT conventions as running from the conserved cysteine to phenylalanine. Clonality was computed by normalizing Shannon entropy by log2 of the number of productive unique TCRs and subtracting the result from 1. Whether scalp clones were CD4 or CD8 was inferred by matching scalp TCRbeta sequences against CD4 and CD8 repertoires sorted from blood. TCRdb re-hosts the immuneACCESS table, in-frame sequences only. Its copies lack some clones; in the studies checked, an unresolved V gene accounts for under half of them, and the cause for the rest is not known. Clone size and V and J calls were adopted from that table, with D and trimming inferred from the DNA. The sample table holds roughly 130,000 clones, of which approximately 58% were seen once. The ten biggest clones cover 4.5% to 5.5% of the sample.

From V the trimming removes 0 bases and from J it removes 4 bases, while the gene matches leave 7 bases of the junction unaccounted for. The germline V gene specifies LGHNA as CDR1 and YSLEER as CDR2. Counted from cysteine to phenylalanine, this CDR3 has 16 amino acids. Only the CDR3 part of the read is kept: 48 bases, read in frame from the first base. The chain is made from TRBV4-3 and TRBJ2-3; TRBD2 matches 7 bases in the middle. The TCR comes from a human donor with alopecia areata. The sample in question was CD4+ T cells sorted from blood, obtained at week 0. The CDR3 reads CASSQDVGSGADTQYF. The nucleotide sequence is given as TGCGCCAGCAGCCAAGATGTAGGCAGCGGGGCAGATACGCAGTATTTT.